Below are 22 T cell receptor beta chains sequenced from a single sample in a study of control samples from healthy donors and cancer patients (dated by TCRdb to 2018 to 2020). The library was produced with the immunoSEQ multiplex PCR assay. TCRdb took this table from immuneACCESS and kept in-frame rearrangements with V and J called. Such tables lack part of the clones; where checked against another copy, unresolved V genes explain under half of the gap, and the rest is unexplained. This sample comprises 150,000 to 200,000 clones, 85% to 95% of them detected only once. Jointly, the top ten make up roughly 1.5% of the sample. The sample consisted of blood. The receptors come from a man aged 30-40 years in good health.

A single count supports this clone. The gene calls are TRBV5-1 and TRBJ1-5; 7 bases map to TRBD1. The CDR3 has 14 amino acids. V gave up 5 bases and J gave up 1 base; unmatched junction bases: 3. CDR1 and CDR2 from the germline V gene are SGHRS and YFSETQ. The CDR3 nucleotides are TGCGCCAGCAGACCGGACAGGAGCAATCAGCCCCAGCATTTT. Its translation: CASRPDRSNQPQHF.

The chain has TRBV2 and TRBJ1-1, with unresolved D. Trimming shortened V by 3 bases and J by 0 bases, and 8 bases separated the two germline ends. Germline assignment: CDR1 SNHLY and CDR2 FYNNEI. This CDR3 is 14 amino acids long. The CDR3 is CASSDRGMNTEAFF. The CDR3 DNA reads TGTGCCAGCAGTGATCGGGGAATGAACACTGAAGCTTTCTTT.

The chain has TRBV2 and TRBJ1-4, with D tentatively TRBD1 (6 bases). CDR3 length: 15 residues. V was cut by 6 bases and J by 1 base, with 12 bases left in between. Germline V gives CDR1 SNHLY, CDR2 FYNNEI. CDR3 nucleotides: TGTGCCAGCAGGGAGCAACAGGGAACTAATGAAAAACTGTTTTTT. It codes for CASREQQGTNEKLFF.

This chain links TRBV7-8 with TRBJ2-1; TRBD2 aligns across 10 bases. In germline, CDR1 is SGHVS, CDR2 FQNEAQ. Unmatched junction bases numbered 10, after V lost 5 bases and J lost 6 bases. The CDR3 contains 16 residues. The CDR3 loop reads CASSRGGSSGSNEQFF. The CDR3 coding sequence is TGTGCCAGCAGCCGGGGGGGGTCTAGCGGGAGCAATGAGCAGTTCTTC.

This chain links TRBV7-2 with TRBJ1-2, with no clear D. The CDR3 has 13 amino acids. Germline V CDR1 and CDR2: SGHTA, FQGNSA. The germline V and J ends were trimmed by 2 bases and 4 bases, with 8 bases remaining between them. The CDR3 sequence is CASSLRGPYGYTF. The DNA for the CDR3 is TGTGCCAGCAGCTTACGAGGGCCCTATGGCTACACCTTC.

The chain carries TRBV5-5 and TRBJ1-3; D gene ambiguous. The CDR3 runs 14 residues. Per germline, CDR1 SGHKS and CDR2 YYEKEE (reference sequence). V lost 1 base to trimming and J lost 0 bases, with 5 bases between them. CDR3 protein: CASSLYDSGNTIYF. The CDR3 nucleotides are TGTGCCAGCAGCTTGTATGACTCTGGAAACACCATATATTTT.

V and J are TRBV18 and TRBJ2-5; TRBD2 agrees at 14 bases. The trim removed 5 bases at V and 4 bases at J, leaving 6 bases unmatched. Germline V gene data show CDR1 as KGHSH and CDR2 as LQKENI. The CDR3 has 16 amino acids. The DNA for the CDR3 is TGTGCCAGCTCAGGACTAGCGGGGGGCTTTGGAGAGACCCAGTACTTC. It specifies CASSGLAGGFGETQYF.

The chain joins TRBV13 to TRBJ1-4, with no clear D. The CDR3 loop spans 16 amino acids. In germline, CDR1 is PRHDT, CDR2 FYEKMQ (reference sequence). The germline V and J ends were trimmed by 5 bases and 0 bases, with 13 bases remaining between them. The CDR3 sequence: CASSRHESSTNEKLFF. In DNA form, the CDR3 reads TGTGCCAGCAGCCGCCACGAATCTTCAACTAATGAAAAACTGTTTTTT.

This chain uses TRBV7-2 with TRBJ1-5, with unresolved D. V lost 3 bases and J 10 bases, leaving 13 bases between the germline ends. The CDR3 contains 13 residues. Germline V gives CDR1 SGHTA, CDR2 FQGNSA. CDR3 residues: CASSFRPEQPQHF. Here the CDR3 DNA reads TGTGCCAGCAGCTTTAGGCCAGAGCAACCCCAGCATTTT.

The chain recombines TRBV19 with TRBJ2-2, with D unclear. The CDR3 is made up of 18 amino acids. Trimming pared 4 bases from V and 5 bases from J, leaving 23 bases between. Germline-derived CDR1 and CDR2 are LNHDA and SQIVND (reference sequence). CDR3 residues: CASSTREMDDLGTGELFF. CDR3 sequence (DNA): TGTGCCAGTAGTACCAGAGAGATGGACGACCTGGGGACCGGGGAGCTGTTTTTT.

The chain combines TRBV4-1 with TRBJ1-2, with D possibly TRBD1 on 5 matching bases. Trimming pared 5 bases from V and 4 bases from J, leaving 8 bases between. The CDR3 runs 12 residues. Germline values: CDR1 MGHRA, CDR2 YSYEKL. CDR3 sequence: CASSDRFYGYTF. The CDR3 bases are TGCGCCAGCAGCGACAGATTCTATGGCTACACCTTC.

The V gene is TRBV9, the J gene TRBJ1-6; TRBD1 matches at 8 bases. Germline lookup yields CDR1 SGDLS and CDR2 YYNGEE. The CDR3 covers 15 residues. V gave up 4 bases and J gave up 7 bases; unmatched junction bases: 7. The CDR3 loop reads CASSPRTGLNSPLHF. CDR3 nucleotide sequence: TGTGCCAGCAGCCCTCGGACAGGGCTGAATTCACCCCTCCACTTT.

This clone showed up just once. The chain links TRBV9 to TRBJ1-1; no reliable D call. V lost 3 bases, J lost 6 bases, and 15 bases lay in between. Germline lookup yields CDR1 SGDLS and CDR2 YYNGEE. The CDR3 length is 14 residues. The CDR3 sequence: CASSGLGTSAEAFF. CDR3 in DNA: TGTGCCAGCAGCGGTTTGGGAACTTCCGCTGAAGCTTTCTTT.

This clone was observed a few times. V and J are TRBV7-9 and TRBJ2-7, with 7 bases aligning to TRBD2. CDR3 length: 15 amino acids. Germline lookup yields CDR1 SEHNR and CDR2 FQNEAQ (reference sequence). V shed 4 bases, J shed 5 bases, and the junction held 11 bases outside the gene matches. DNA of the CDR3: TGTGCCAGCAGCTCGAAGCGGGATGCTATACACGAGCAGTACTTC. Translation: CASSSKRDAIHEQYF.

This chain links TRBV20-1 with TRBJ2-5; TRBD1 matches 8 bases. V dropped 8 bases and J dropped 5; count of bases not matched to a gene: 4. Germline CDR1 DFQATT, CDR2 SNEGSKA (reference sequence). The CDR3 runs to 11 residues. CDR3 DNA: TGCAGTCCCAGGACAGGGGAGACCCAGTACTTC. Protein: CSPRTGETQYF.

This rearrangement joins TRBV30 to TRBJ2-5; 12 bases align to TRBD2. CDR3 length equals 19 residues. Germline trimming cut 5 bases from V and 2 bases from J; bases unmatched to any gene: 18. Germline V gene data show CDR1 as GTSNPN and CDR2 as SVGIG (reference sequence). CDR3 coding DNA: TGTGCCTGGGGGAGGACGAGGACTAGCGGGGCTTTGGTGCAAGAGACCCAGTACTTC. It encodes CAWGRTRTSGALVQETQYF.

The rearrangement uses TRBV30 and TRBJ1-6, with D possibly TRBD1 on 6 matching bases. Trimming shortened V by 5 bases and J by 4 bases, and 9 bases separated the two germline ends. CDR3 length equals 13 residues. Germline values: CDR1 GTSNPN, CDR2 SVGIG (reference sequence). CDR3 bases: TGTGCCTGGCAACAGGGTTATAATTCACCCCTCCACTTT. Protein product: CAWQQGYNSPLHF.

This chain links TRBV2 with TRBJ1-1; D is unclear. The CDR3 runs to 14 residues. V was trimmed by 9 bases and J by 4 bases, leaving 18 bases between them. Germline loops: CDR1 SNHLY, CDR2 FYNNEI. CDR3 in amino acids: CASEEAFGGTEAFF. For the CDR3, the DNA is TGTGCCAGTGAGGAGGCGTTCGGAGGCACTGAAGCTTTCTTT.

Remarks on this clone: A junction boundary mismatches the germline segment, possibly from a read error. The CDR3 coding sequence is TGTGCCATCAGGATAAGACAGGGGGCGAGGGCCTTC. It encodes CAIRIRQGARAF. V and J are TRBV10-3 and TRBJ1-2, with 10 bases that match TRBD1. In germline, CDR1 is ENHRY, CDR2 SYGVKD. The CDR3 loop spans 12 amino acids.

This chain links TRBV29-1 with TRBJ1-1; D not resolved. CDR1 is SQVTM, CDR2 ANQGSEA, per germline. CDR3 length: 11 residues. V was cut by 4 bases and J by 5 bases, with 8 bases left in between. The DNA of the CDR3 is TGCAGCGTTGTCAGGCCAACTGAAGCTTTCTTT. This translates into CSVVRPTEAFF.

V gene TRBV10-3 combines with J gene TRBJ2-3; D gene unclear. Trimming removed 2 bases at V and 6 bases at J, with 12 bases between. The germline CDR1 and CDR2 sequences are ENHRY and SYGVKD. The length of the CDR3 is 14 residues. The CDR3 is CAISETTGIDTQYF. The CDR3 nucleotides are TGTGCCATCAGTGAGACGACTGGAATCGATACGCAGTATTTT.

The chain uses TRBV6-1 and TRBJ1-3; 9 positions match TRBD1. V gave up 4 bases and J gave up 4 bases; unmatched junction bases: 11. The CDR3 sequence is 17 residues long. From germline, CDR1 is MNHNS and CDR2 SASEGT. The CDR3 protein is CASSASIGTGTGNTIYF. CDR3 nucleotide sequence: TGTGCCAGCAGTGCGTCCATAGGGACAGGGACCGGAAACACCATATATTTT.